These 24 T cell receptor beta chains share one sample of origin, sequenced in a study of T cells after yellow fever vaccination. MiXCR, run by TCRdb on the 5' RACE reads, gives a single entry per CDR3 protein. The repertoire holds 450,000 to 550,000 distinct CDR3 sequences, with roughly a fifth as singletons. Sequences were derived from PBMCs, sampled 15 days after the yellow fever booster vaccination. These receptors were collected from a man aged 25-45 years who received the YFV17D yellow fever vaccine.

The gene calls are TRBV10-1 and TRBJ2-7, with D perhaps TRBD2 (6 bases). Germline V CDR1 and CDR2: WNHNN, SYGVQD (reference sequence). The CDR3 runs to 14 residues. Trimming took 3 bases from V and 3 from J, leaving 12 bases between them. The CDR3 bases are TGCGCCAGCAGTGATGGGGGGATAGGCTACGAGCAGTACTTC. Encoded protein: CASSDGGIGYEQYF.

The CDR3, as DNA: TGCAGCCAAGGTGGAGGGAGAAATGAGCAGTTCTTC. Protein product: CSQGGGRNEQFF. The chain carries TRBV29-1 and TRBJ2-1, with D possibly being TRBD2 (6 bases). V gave up 8 bases and J gave up 7 bases, with 15 bases separating them. The CDR3 length is 12 residues. In germline, CDR1 is SQVTM, CDR2 ANQGSEA.

This chain connects TRBV19 to TRBJ1-1; no firm D call. Germline-derived CDR1 and CDR2 are LNHDA and SQIVND (reference sequence). The CDR3 spans 11 residues. The V end lost 6 bases, the J end lost 4 bases, and 6 bases lay between the germline ends. CDR3: CASRMGTEAFF. The CDR3 DNA reads as TGTGCCAGTAGGATGGGCACTGAAGCTTTCTTT.

This chain's CDR3 is CASRTSGKVGELFF. CDR3 nucleotides: TGTGCCAGCAGAACTAGCGGGAAGGTCGGGGAGCTGTTTTTT. This chain uses TRBV3-1 with TRBJ2-2; 10 bases map to TRBD2. The CDR3 contains 14 residues. Germline-derived CDR1 and CDR2 are LGHDT and YNNKEL (reference sequence). The V gene end was trimmed by 6 bases and the J gene end by 7 bases; junction bases not matched to a gene: 5.

In this sample, this clonotype turned up many times. The rearrangement links TRBV10-2 to TRBJ2-7; 10 positions agree with TRBD1. Trimming at V came to 7 bases and at J to 4 bases, leaving 4 bases not matched to a gene. This CDR3 contains 13 residues. Looked up from germline, CDR1 is WSHSY and CDR2 is SAAADI. The CDR3 DNA reads as TGCGCCAGCAACCGGGACAGGGGATACGAGCAGTACTTC. Its translation: CASNRDRGYEQYF.

This clonotype turned up a few times. This chain uses TRBV18 with TRBJ2-2; 7 bases map to TRBD2. The length of the CDR3 is 16 residues. Germline-derived CDR1 and CDR2 are KGHSH and LQKENI. The junction had 6 bases not matched to a gene; V was cut back by 3 bases and J by 2 bases. For the CDR3, the DNA is TGTGCCAGCTCACCCTTACTAGCGACTAACACCGGGGAGCTGTTTTTT. Protein: CASSPLLATNTGELFF.

This clonotype has more than one count but fewer than ten. The rearrangement links TRBV7-6 to TRBJ2-1, with 7 bases lining up with TRBD2. Germline CDR1 is SGHVS and CDR2 is FNYEAQ. The CDR3 totals 15 residues. With V trimmed by 1 base and J by 8 bases, 8 bases remained unmatched. CDR3 amino acids: CASSLVAGAMDEQFF. CDR3 DNA: TGTGCCAGCAGCTTAGTGGCGGGAGCCATGGATGAGCAGTTCTTC.

This chain links TRBV7-2 with TRBJ2-4; 10 nucleotides agree with TRBD2. The V segment lost 4 bases and the J segment 7 bases; nucleotides outside the gene matches: 7. This CDR3 is 15 amino acids long. Germline CDR1 is SGHTA and CDR2 is FQGNSA. The DNA for the CDR3 is TGTGCCAGCAGCTCGACCGGGACTAGCGTCAACATTCAGTACTTC. This gives the protein CASSSTGTSVNIQYF.

This clonotype was detected once. An end of the junction differs from the germline gene, which may be a read error. The chain uses TRBV20-1 and TRBJ2-1; D remains ambiguous. The germline CDR1 and CDR2 sequences are DFQATT and SNEGSKA (reference sequence). The CDR3 length is 12 residues. This chain's CDR3 is CSARLPYNEQVF. DNA for the CDR3: TGCAGTGCTAGACTACCGTACAATGAGCAGGTCTTC.

As regards this clonotype: The CDR3 does not end in the conserved phenylalanine or tryptophan, so this is likely a read error. This chain connects TRBV7-9 to TRBJ2-1; 16 bases are shared with TRBD2. The length of the CDR3 is 15 residues. V trimming: 7 bases; J trimming: 9 bases; junction bases outside the gene matches: 6. Germline values: CDR1 SEHNR, CDR2 FQNEAQ (reference sequence). The CDR3 spells CASKKGLAGGSEQFI. CDR3 DNA: TGTGCCAGCAAGAAGGGACTAGCGGGAGGGAGTGAGCAGTTCATC.

This clonotype was seen only a few times. The CDR3 region has the DNA TGTGCCAGCAGTGAACAGCCTGGAAACACCATATATTTT. Translated: CASSEQPGNTIYF. V is TRBV2 and J is TRBJ1-3; D ambiguous. Germline V gives CDR1 SNHLY, CDR2 FYNNEI. The CDR3 length is 13 residues. V lost 2 bases and J 2 bases, leaving 4 bases between the germline ends.

This chain uses TRBV2 with TRBJ1-1, with 7 bases lining up with TRBD1. J was trimmed by 5 bases and V by 6 bases; bases with no gene match: 9. This CDR3 is 14 amino acids long. CDR1 SNHLY and CDR2 FYNNEI come from the germline V gene. The CDR3 region is CASSPDRARTEAFF. Written as DNA, the CDR3 is TGTGCCAGCAGCCCAGACAGGGCCCGGACTGAAGCTTTCTTT.

This clonotype was seen a few times. The chain has TRBV15 and TRBJ2-7; TRBD2 aligns across 9 bases. This CDR3 is built from 16 residues. V dropped 3 bases and J dropped 5; count of bases not matched to a gene: 11. Germline CDR1 is LNHNV and CDR2 is YYDKDF (reference sequence). Here the CDR3 reads CATSRGLSGRSHEQYF. The CDR3 nucleotides are TGTGCCACCAGCAGGGGGCTCAGCGGGAGGTCCCACGAGCAGTACTTC.

This clonotype appeared a few times. The rearrangement uses TRBV7-6 and TRBJ2-5; D remains unclear. V was shortened by 8 bases and J by 7 bases, with 20 bases between the two germline ends. Germline V gives CDR1 SGHVS, CDR2 FNYEAQ. The CDR3 is made up of 14 amino acids. The CDR3 protein is CASSQTERGGTQYF. In DNA, the CDR3 is TGTGCCAGCTCTCAGACGGAGAGAGGTGGGACCCAGTACTTC.

This chain uses TRBV7-2 with TRBJ1-2; TRBD1 matches 7 bases. There are 14 residues in the CDR3. Germline CDR1 SGHTA, CDR2 FQGNSA. Losses at the gene ends were 7 bases for V and 7 bases for J; bases not matched to a gene: 12. CDR3 DNA sequence: TGTGCCAGCACCCCGTGGGAGGGGGCCGGTGGCTACACCTTC. Its protein product is CASTPWEGAGGYTF. Full variable domain (missing parts from reference TRBV7-2 and TRBJ1-2): GAGVSQSPSNKVTEKGKDVELRCDPISGHTALYWYRQSLGQGLEFLIYFQGNSAPDKSGLPSDRFSAERTGGSVSTLTIQRTQQEDSAVYLCASTPWEGAGGYTFGSGTRLTVV.

J is TRBJ2-5 and V is TRBV12-3 or TRBV12-4; D unclear. The CDR3 sequence is 15 residues long. V shed 1 base and J shed 5 bases, with 14 bases lying between them. The CDR3 nucleotides are TGTGCCAGCAGTTTAGAGGCCAGCCCGGCGGAGACCCAGTACTTC. It encodes CASSLEASPAETQYF.

This clonotype was observed a handful of times. The V gene is TRBV6-5, the J gene TRBJ2-2; D remains unclear. The germline CDR1 and CDR2 sequences are MNHEY and SVGAGI. The ends were cut back, 0 bases at V and 7 bases at J, with 9 bases in the middle. The CDR3 has 14 residues. The chain's CDR3 is CASSYSPGLGELFF. For the CDR3, the DNA is TGTGCCAGCAGTTACTCTCCGGGCCTCGGGGAGCTGTTTTTT.

There are a few counts of this clonotype. The chain joins TRBV12-3 or TRBV12-4 to TRBJ1-1; D unresolved. V lost 2 bases and J lost 6, with 7 bases in between. The CDR3 spans 12 residues. The CDR3 loop is CASSLTPSEAFF. The CDR3, as DNA: TGTGCCAGCAGTTTAACACCATCTGAAGCTTTCTTT.

This chain connects TRBV12-3 or TRBV12-4 to TRBJ2-1; D not certain. Trimming took off 3 bases at V and 6 bases at J, with 12 bases between the two ends. The CDR3 loop spans 14 amino acids. CDR3 sequence (DNA): TGTGCCAGCAGTTTGGCATCCCCCCGCAATGAGCAGTTCTTC. The encoded protein is CASSLASPRNEQFF.

J is TRBJ2-1 and V is TRBV15, with D hard to call. The CDR3 consists of 15 residues. Germline assignment: CDR1 LNHNV and CDR2 YYDKDF (reference sequence). Deletions cut 0 bases from V and 0 bases from J, with 6 bases between. The CDR3 region is CATSRDLGSYNEQFF. CDR3 nucleotide sequence: TGTGCCACCAGCAGAGATCTCGGCTCCTACAATGAGCAGTTCTTC.

Only a few counts were recorded for this clonotype. The chain is built from TRBV19 and TRBJ2-7; D call uncertain. The CDR3 contains 14 residues. Trimming took 6 bases from V and 1 from J, leaving 13 bases between them. The germline V gene encodes CDR1 LNHDA and CDR2 SQIVND (reference sequence). The CDR3 coding sequence is TGTGCCAGTAGCCTCAGGATTTCTTCCTACGAGCAGTACTTC. This codes for CASSLRISSYEQYF. Complete variable domain (other parts from reference TRBV19 and TRBJ2-7): DGGITQSPKYLFRKEGQNVTLSCEQNLNHDAMYWYRQDPGQGLRLIYYSQIVNDFQKGDIAEGYSVSREKKESFPLTVTSAQKNPTAFYLCASSLRISSYEQYFGPGTRLTVT.

V and J are TRBV11-3 and TRBJ2-1; perhaps TRBD2 as D (5 bases). Trimming took 0 bases from V and 4 from J, leaving 7 bases between them. Germline V gene data show CDR1 as SGHNT and CDR2 as YENEEA. The CDR3 has 14 residues. CDR3 in amino acids: CASSLDGIYNEQFF. The DNA of the CDR3 is TGTGCCAGCAGCTTAGACGGGATATACAATGAGCAGTTCTTC. Variable domain in full (rest from reference TRBV11-3 and TRBJ2-1): EAGVVQSPRYKIIEKKQPVAFWCNPISGHNTLYWYLQNLGQGPELLIRYENEEAVDDSQLPKDRFSAERLKGVDSTLKIQPAELGDSAVYLCASSLDGIYNEQFFGPGTRLTVL.

A few counts support this clonotype. The chain recombines TRBV18 with TRBJ1-2, with D possibly matching TRBD1 (6 bases). Germline CDR1 KGHSH, CDR2 LQKENI. Deletions cut 0 bases from V and 4 bases from J, with 15 bases between. The CDR3 is 16 amino acids. The chain's CDR3 is CASSPPDSSTRYGYTF. CDR3 nucleotide sequence: TGTGCCAGCTCACCACCGGACAGTTCCACCCGCTATGGCTACACCTTC.

The V gene is TRBV6-2 or TRBV6-3, the J gene TRBJ2-7; D is unresolved. Trimming stripped 3 bases from V and 0 bases from J, with 15 bases between. The length of the CDR3 is 16 residues. Germline values: CDR1 MNHEY, CDR2 SVGEGT. In DNA, the CDR3 is TGTGCCAGCAGTTATTCGGACCAAGGGCGCTCCTACGAGCAGTACTTC. Its protein product is CASSYSDQGRSYEQYF.